The 24 T cell receptor beta chains given below trace back to one sample, sequenced in a study of cytomegalovirus exposure and HLA in healthy donors. A multiplex PCR was run with 60 Vbeta primers and 13 Jbeta primers. The protocol was immunoSEQ multiplex PCR, while the TCRdb copy is restricted to in-frame clones and leaves out a portion. The sample holds 150,000 to 200,000 clones; 68% are singletons and the top ten take approximately 4.5%. Specimen: PBMCs. The origin of the receptors is a young woman in good health and CMV-seropositive.

This clone was recorded a few times. J is TRBJ2-5 and V is TRBV4-2; 7 bases fit TRBD2. Germline V lookup: CDR1 LGHNA, CDR2 YNFKEQ. V was pared by 4 bases and J by 5 bases, with 7 bases of the junction left unmatched. The length of the CDR3 is 14 residues. For the CDR3, the DNA is TGTGCCAGCAGCCCCCGGACTAGAGGGGAGACCCAGTACTTC. Translated: CASSPRTRGETQYF.

The V gene is TRBV7-6, the J gene TRBJ1-1; tentatively, D is TRBD1 (5 bases). The CDR3 extends over 16 amino acids. The V end was cut by 5 bases, the J end by 0 bases, with 16 bases between. Per the germline V gene, CDR1 is SGHVS and CDR2 is FNYEAQ. In DNA form, the CDR3 reads TGTGCCAGCAGCCTATGGGGGGGGTCTATGAACACTGAAGCTTTCTTT. Translated, it gives CASSLWGGSMNTEAFF.

In DNA, the CDR3 is TGTGCCAGCAGTTACTCAGGCGGCCCCTACGAGCAGTACTTC. Protein: CASSYSGGPYEQYF. The rearrangement joins TRBV6-5 to TRBJ2-7; no definite D call. The V end lost 0 bases, the J end lost 2 bases, and 8 bases lay between the germline ends. CDR3 length: 14 residues. Germline V CDR1 and CDR2: MNHEY, SVGAGI.

Only one count was recorded for this clone. The chain employs TRBV29-1 and TRBJ2-3, with 8 bases lining up with TRBD2. The CDR3 length is 12 residues. CDR1 is SQVTM, CDR2 ANQGSEA, per germline. In DNA, the CDR3 is TGCAGGGCGGGAGGTTCCACAGATACGCAGTATTTT. Protein: CRAGGSTDTQYF.

In this sample, this clone turned up a few times. V usage is TRBV6-6 and J usage is TRBJ1-5; TRBD1 agrees at 7 bases. Germline V CDR1 and CDR2: MNHNY, SVGAGI (reference sequence). This CDR3 is 13 amino acids long. V shed 4 bases, J shed 7 bases, and the junction held 4 bases outside the gene matches. The CDR3 is CASSSGGRQPQHF. CDR3 sequence (DNA): TGTGCCAGCAGTTCAGGGGGGAGGCAGCCCCAGCATTTT.

Details on this clone: Mismatch with germline at one junction end may stem from a read error. The V and J genes are TRBV5-4 and TRBJ2-1; perhaps TRBD1 as D (5 bases). Germline CDR1 is SGHNT and CDR2 is YYREEE (reference sequence). There are 13 residues in the CDR3. The chain's CDR3 is CASSVTARAAWIF. CDR3 bases: TGTGCCAGCAGCGTGACAGCGCGTGCCGCGTGGATCTTC.

The chain recombines TRBV7-9 with TRBJ2-1, with 7 bases that match TRBD2. The length of the CDR3 is 17 residues. J gave up 6 bases and V 5 bases, and 16 bases lay outside the gene matches. The germline V gene has CDR1 SEHNR and CDR2 FQNEAQ (reference sequence). CDR3 sequence: CASSPRLYSGAFNEQFF. The CDR3 DNA reads TGTGCCAGCAGCCCTAGACTTTACAGCGGGGCCTTCAATGAGCAGTTCTTC. Full variable domain (remainder filled in from reference TRBV7-9 and TRBJ2-1): DTGVSQNPRHKITKRGQNVTFRCDPISEHNRLYWYRQTLGQGPEFLTYFQNEAQLEKSRLLSDRFSAERPKGSFSTLEIQRTEQGDSAMYLCASSPRLYSGAFNEQFFGPGTRLTVL.

The chain has TRBV9 and TRBJ1-2; 9 bases are a match to TRBD1. Looked up from germline, CDR1 is SGDLS and CDR2 is YYNGEE. V dropped 4 bases and J dropped 4; count of bases not matched to a gene: 11. This CDR3 is 16 amino acids long. The CDR3 reads CASSKPGTGRTYGYTF. CDR3 in DNA: TGTGCCAGCAGCAAGCCCGGGACAGGGAGAACCTATGGCTACACCTTC.

This chain joins TRBV19 and TRBJ2-2; 9 bases are shared with TRBD2. This CDR3 is 17 amino acids long. Germline V CDR1 and CDR2: LNHDA, SQIVND (reference sequence). Trimming took 5 bases from V and 1 from J; bases not matched to a gene: 8. For the CDR3, the DNA is TGTGCCAGTAGTTCTTTAACTAGCGGGCTGAACACCGGGGAGCTGTTTTTT. Residues: CASSSLTSGLNTGELFF.

The V call is TRBV18, the J call TRBJ1-5; possibly TRBD1 for D (6 bases). CDR1 is KGHSH and CDR2 is LQKENI in the germline V gene. The CDR3 extends over 16 amino acids. With 3 bases removed from V and 9 bases from J, the gap between germline ends came to 21 bases. The CDR3 sequence: CASSPGGQTGERPQHF. The CDR3 DNA follows: TGTGCCAGCTCACCCGGGGGGCAGACCGGCGAGCGGCCCCAGCATTTT.

This clone was observed a few times. CDR3: CASSYDSLNQPQHF. The CDR3 coding sequence is TGTGCCAGCAGTTACGACAGCCTCAATCAGCCCCAGCATTTT. The genes are TRBV6-5 and TRBJ1-5, with D maybe TRBD1 (5 bases). This CDR3 region has 14 residues. The ends were cut back, 2 bases at V and 3 bases at J, with 8 bases in the middle. Germline V gives CDR1 MNHEY, CDR2 SVGAGI.

In this sample, this clone turned up a few times. The chain links TRBV19 to TRBJ1-6; possibly TRBD1 for D (5 bases). The CDR3 spans 13 residues. Trimming left V 7 bases short and J 10 bases short, with 14 bases between. CDR1 and CDR2 (germline): LNHDA, SQIVND (reference sequence). The CDR3 region is CASKGQGRSPLHF. The CDR3 DNA reads as TGTGCCAGTAAGGGCCAGGGCCGATCACCCCTCCACTTT.

The rearrangement links TRBV2 to TRBJ1-6; no firm D call. The V gene lost 1 base and the J gene lost 3 bases, with 7 bases spanning the gap. The CDR3 spans 15 residues. Per germline, CDR1 SNHLY and CDR2 FYNNEI. CDR3 nucleotides: TGTGCCAGCAGTGAAGGAGAAGTCTATAATTCACCCCTCCACTTT. This encodes CASSEGEVYNSPLHF.

This clone has a handful of counts. The DNA for the CDR3 is TGTGCCAGCAGCGTAGTCCCAGCGGGAGGGGGCACAGATACGCAGTATTTT. It translates to CASSVVPAGGGTDTQYF. The J gene is TRBJ2-3, the V gene TRBV9; 10 bases are a match to TRBD2. With 0 bases clipped from V and 1 base from J, the junction kept 5 bases outside the gene matches. CDR1 is SGDLS and CDR2 is YYNGEE in the germline V gene. This CDR3 region has 17 residues.

This clone is a singleton in its sample. The chain has TRBV2 and TRBJ2-1; 10 positions match TRBD2. Germline CDR1 and CDR2: SNHLY and FYNNEI. V was clipped by 6 bases and J by 11 bases; unmatched bases: 19. This CDR3 is 17 amino acids long. CDR3 coding DNA: TGTGCCAGCAGATCTGGTGGGTTAGCGGGGGGCCGAAGGAAGCAGTTCTTC. Amino acids: CASRSGGLAGGRRKQFF.

This clone was detected a few times. This sequence joins TRBV5-1 and TRBJ2-5, with D possibly being TRBD2 (6 bases). The germline gives CDR1 SGHRS, CDR2 YFSETQ. This CDR3 has 14 residues. V dropped 1 base and J dropped 5 bases, with 12 bases sitting between them. The CDR3 region has the DNA TGCGCCAGCAGCTTGAATGGCGGGACGGAGACCCAGTACTTC. Translating gives CASSLNGGTETQYF. Based on the CDR3 plus reference TRBV5-1 and TRBJ2-5, the full variable domain is KAGVTQTPRYLIKTRGQQVTLSCSPISGHRSVSWYQQTPGQGLQFLFEYFSETQRNKGNFPGRFSGRQFSNSRSEMNVSTLELGDSALYLCASSLNGGTETQYFGPGTRLLVL.

The chain is built from TRBV28 and TRBJ1-2; possible D gene TRBD1, 5 bases. The germline V gene has CDR1 MDHEN and CDR2 SYDVKM. The CDR3 length is 12 residues. V lost 5 bases and J lost 7, with 11 bases in between. CDR3 protein: CASSNQGLGYTF. DNA of the CDR3: TGTGCCAGCAGTAACCAGGGCCTTGGCTACACCTTC.

This rearrangement joins TRBV4-2 to TRBJ2-7, with TRBD2 matching 16 bases. The germline V gene encodes CDR1 LGHNA and CDR2 YNFKEQ. V shed 0 bases and J 1 base; nucleotides not matched to a gene: 15. The CDR3 loop spans 22 amino acids. The DNA of the CDR3 is TGTGCCAGCAGCCAAGATTCCCCTACCGGGACTAGCGGGAGGGTATTTTCCTACGAGCAGTACTTC. Translating gives CASSQDSPTGTSGRVFSYEQYF.

The chain uses TRBV30 and TRBJ2-2; D might be TRBD2 (5 bases). CDR1 and CDR2 from the germline V gene are GTSNPN and SVGIG (reference sequence). The CDR3 covers 15 residues. Trimming took off 2 bases at V and 4 bases at J, with 14 bases between the two ends. In nucleotides, the CDR3 is TGTGCCTGGAGTCTCGAGGGATTAAGCACCGGGGAGCTGTTTTTT. Its protein product is CAWSLEGLSTGELFF.

This rearrangement joins TRBV5-1 to TRBJ2-1, with TRBD1 as a possible D gene (5 bases). V was shortened by 0 bases and J by 1 base, with 8 bases between the two germline ends. Germline V CDR1 and CDR2: SGHRS, YFSETQ. This CDR3 has 15 amino acids. CDR3 sequence reads: CASSLGRASYNEQFF. The CDR3 nucleotides are TGCGCCAGCAGCTTGGGCAGGGCTTCCTACAATGAGCAGTTCTTC. Full variable domain (rest looked up from reference TRBV5-1 and TRBJ2-1): KAGVTQTPRYLIKTRGQQVTLSCSPISGHRSVSWYQQTPGQGLQFLFEYFSETQRNKGNFPGRFSGRQFSNSRSEMNVSTLELGDSALYLCASSLGRASYNEQFFGPGTRLTVL.

V and J are TRBV4-2 and TRBJ1-3; 8 bases match TRBD1. In germline, CDR1 is LGHNA, CDR2 YNFKEQ. Trimming cost V 3 bases and J 4 bases; bases outside gene matches: 8. CDR3 length equals 16 residues. Here the CDR3 reads CASSHPTGVLGNTIYF. The CDR3 nucleotides are TGTGCCAGCAGCCACCCGACAGGGGTGTTGGGAAACACCATATATTTT.

The chain has TRBV11-1 and TRBJ2-5, with 10 nucleotides matching TRBD2. V gave up 4 bases and J gave up 6 bases; unmatched junction bases: 8. The V gene's germline CDR1 is SGHAT and CDR2 FQDESV (reference sequence). CDR3 length equals 15 residues. CDR3 DNA: TGTGCCAGCAGCTCCCTAGCGGGAGAAAGGAAGACCCAGTACTTC. The encoded protein is CASSSLAGERKTQYF.

The CDR3 DNA sequence: TGTGCCAGCAGCTCTTACAGTCCAAAGTCTGGAAACACCATATATTTT. Translated, it gives CASSSYSPKSGNTIYF. The rearrangement joins TRBV7-9 to TRBJ1-3, with D hard to call. Germline V lookup: CDR1 SEHNR, CDR2 FQNEAQ (reference sequence). Trimming stripped 4 bases from V and 1 base from J, with 14 bases between. The CDR3 spans 16 residues.

This clone showed up just a few times. The V and J genes are TRBV30 and TRBJ2-3; 8 bases are shared with TRBD2. In germline, CDR1 is GTSNPN, CDR2 SVGIG (reference sequence). The CDR3 is 13 residues long. V lost 3 bases, J lost 7 bases, and 6 bases stayed unmatched. The chain's CDR3 is CAWRTSGRNTQYF. As DNA, the CDR3 is TGTGCCTGGAGAACTAGCGGACGGAATACGCAGTATTTT.